This T cell receptor beta chain emerged from a study of CD8+CD57+ T cells in acquired aplastic anemia. Study summary: Around 3.2 ug was the average amount of DNA from sorted CD4+ and CD8+ cells. Regarding the study as a whole: Significance was not reached for CD8+ Simpson's diversity between patients and controls. Twenty-nine CD8+ CDR3 sequences were shared between patients and controls.

Worth noting for this clonotype: The antigen is not known.

CDR3 and TCR beta VDJ profiling relied on a genomic DNA template. TCRdb reprocessed the reads via MiXCR and lists one record per CDR3 protein. The sample shows tens of thousands of distinct CDR3 sequences, more than 65% of them seen only once. V lost 1 base to trimming and J lost 10 bases; unmatched junction nucleotides: 3. The CDR3 totals 14 residues. Germline assignment: CDR1 LGHNA and CDR2 YSLEER. The origin of this receptor is a human donor in good health, serving as a control. The sequenced material came from sorted CD4+, CD8+, or CD8+CD57+ T cells (not recorded which) from PBMCs. This chain connects TRBV4-3 to TRBJ2-1; 11 positions match TRBD2. The CDR3 nucleotides read TGCGCCAGCAGCCAAGCTAGCGGGGGGCGGGAGCAGTTCTTC. This gives the protein CASSQASGGREQFF.